The 25 T cell receptor beta chains below come from one sample, sequenced in a study of cytomegalovirus exposure and HLA in healthy donors. The PCR used 60 Vbeta and 13 Jbeta primers. Profiling relied on immunoSEQ multiplex PCR, and the TCRdb table lists in-frame clones only, not all of them. The table shows 150,000 to 200,000 clones, with 60% to 80% occurring only once. Sequencing input: PBMCs. These TCRs come from a woman in her twenties or thirties in good health and CMV-seronegative.

On this clone itself: One junction end disagrees with the germline gene, perhaps due to a read error. The gene calls are TRBV7-9 and TRBJ1-4, with 10 nucleotides matching TRBD1. The CDR3 sequence is 18 residues long. Germline values: CDR1 SEHNR, CDR2 FQNEAQ (reference sequence). The CDR3 nucleotides read TGTTCCAGCAGCTTAAGGGGGCCTGGGGGACAGGGGACTGAAAAACTGTTTTTT. This codes for CSSSLRGPGGQGTEKLFF.

V and J are TRBV13 and TRBJ1-2, with TRBD1 identical over 11 bases. Losses at the gene ends were 5 bases for V and 7 bases for J; bases not matched to a gene: 6. Germline CDR1 PRHDT, CDR2 FYEKMQ (reference sequence). CDR3 size: 14 residues. In DNA, the CDR3 is TGTGCCAGCAGCGAAGGACAGGGGGCCGGTGGCTACACCTTC. This codes for CASSEGQGAGGYTF. Full variable domain (rest looked up from reference TRBV13 and TRBJ1-2): AAGVIQSPRHLIKEKRETATLKCYPIPRHDTVYWYQQGPGQDPQFLISFYEKMQSDKGSIPDRFSAQQFSDYHSELNMSSLELGDSALYFCASSEGQGAGGYTFGSGTRLTVV.

Only a few counts were recorded for this clone. The J gene is TRBJ1-6, the V gene TRBV6-1; TRBD1 aligns across 8 bases. Losses at the gene ends were 2 bases for V and 10 bases for J; bases not matched to a gene: 4. CDR3 length: 14 residues. The germline CDR1 and CDR2 sequences are MNHNS and SASEGT. The CDR3: CASSERQGNSPLHF. CDR3 DNA: TGTGCCAGCAGTGAACGACAGGGGAACTCACCCCTCCACTTT.

The genes are TRBV5-1 and TRBJ1-6; no reliable D call. Trimming cost V 1 base and J 7 bases, with 6 bases left between them. The CDR3 covers 13 residues. From germline, CDR1 is SGHRS and CDR2 YFSETQ. The CDR3 sequence: CASSLYRNSPLHF. The CDR3 bases are TGCGCCAGCAGCTTGTATCGGAATTCACCCCTCCACTTT.

The V and J genes are TRBV10-3 and TRBJ2-7; no clear D. Trimming left V 2 bases short and J 0 bases short, with 5 bases between. Per the germline V gene, CDR1 is ENHRY and CDR2 is SYGVKD. This CDR3 is 13 amino acids long. DNA for the CDR3: TGTGCCATCAGTGAGACAATCTCCTACGAGCAGTACTTC. This encodes CAISETISYEQYF.

The rearrangement joins TRBV6-1 to TRBJ1-6; no reliable D call. CDR1 MNHNS and CDR2 SASEGT come from the germline V gene. The CDR3 is 13 amino acids. Trimming pared 7 bases from V and 7 bases from J, leaving 11 bases between. CDR3 in amino acids: CASTVGANSPLHF. Here the CDR3 DNA reads TGTGCCAGCACAGTAGGAGCGAATTCACCCCTCCACTTT.

The gene calls are TRBV5-6 and TRBJ2-7; 7 bases fit TRBD1. This CDR3 contains 14 residues. Germline V gives CDR1 SGHDT, CDR2 YYEEEE. V lost 4 bases to trimming and J lost 3 bases; unmatched junction nucleotides: 7. CDR3 nucleotide sequence: TGTGCCAGCAGCCGACGACAGGGCTTCTACGAGCAGTACTTC. Translation gives CASSRRQGFYEQYF.

This clone came up a few times. This chain links TRBV19 with TRBJ2-1, with D perhaps TRBD2 (6 bases). Germline V lookup: CDR1 LNHDA, CDR2 SQIVND (reference sequence). The CDR3 is 15 amino acids. The V end was cut by 5 bases, the J end by 3 bases, with 14 bases between. CDR3 in DNA: TGTGCCAGTAGTCCGGGACTTGCTTTCTACAATGAGCAGTTCTTC. Its protein is CASSPGLAFYNEQFF.

This chain connects TRBV7-2 to TRBJ2-3, with a possible D match to TRBD1 (5 bases). CDR3 length: 13 residues. Germline lookup yields CDR1 SGHTA and CDR2 FQGNSA. Trimming removed 6 bases at V and 3 bases at J, with 10 bases between. The CDR3 spells CASRGAGTDTQYF. CDR3 sequence (DNA): TGTGCCAGCAGAGGGGCCGGAACAGATACGCAGTATTTT.

V is TRBV6-4 and J is TRBJ1-1, with TRBD1 matching 8 bases. The germline V gene encodes CDR1 MRHNA and CDR2 SNTAGT. The CDR3 length is 14 residues. J was trimmed by 5 bases and V by 6 bases; bases with no gene match: 8. The CDR3 region has the DNA TGTGCCAGCAGACCTGACCGACAGGGGACTGAAGCTTTCTTT. Amino acid sequence: CASRPDRQGTEAFF.

Note on this clone: A read error may account for a junction end that differs from germline. This chain connects TRBV7-7 to TRBJ2-5, with D perhaps TRBD1 (6 bases). Germline lookup yields CDR1 SSHAT and CDR2 FNYEAQ (reference sequence). This CDR3 comprises 12 residues. The CDR3 DNA follows: TGTGCTAGCAGCTTAGGCAGGGGCGACCAGTACTTC. Amino acid sequence: CASSLGRGDQYF.

The gene calls are TRBV30 and TRBJ1-1; 7 bases map to TRBD1. CDR1 and CDR2 from the germline V gene are GTSNPN and SVGIG (reference sequence). This CDR3 spans 12 amino acids. The V segment lost 3 bases and the J segment 5 bases; nucleotides outside the gene matches: 3. CDR3: CAWRGTATEAFF. The CDR3 region has the DNA TGTGCCTGGAGGGGGACAGCGACTGAAGCTTTCTTT.

This chain joins TRBV7-2 and TRBJ2-7, with a possible D match to TRBD1 (6 bases). Germline CDR1 reads SGHTA; CDR2 reads FQGNSA. V shed 0 bases and J shed 2 bases, with 8 bases lying between them. The CDR3 runs 14 residues. CDR3 in DNA: TGTGCCAGCAGCTTAGCGGCAGGGGCCTACGAGCAGTACTTC. Its translation: CASSLAAGAYEQYF. Based on the CDR3 plus reference TRBV7-2 and TRBJ2-7, the full variable domain is GAGVSQSPSNKVTEKGKDVELRCDPISGHTALYWYRQSLGQGLEFLIYFQGNSAPDKSGLPSDRFSAERTGGSVSTLTIQRTQQEDSAVYLCASSLAAGAYEQYFGPGTRLTVT.

The chain employs TRBV9 and TRBJ1-2; TRBD1 agrees at 7 bases. V gave up 2 bases and J gave up 1 base; unmatched junction bases: 5. From germline, CDR1 is SGDLS and CDR2 YYNGEE. The CDR3 is made up of 15 amino acids. In nucleotides, the CDR3 is TGTGCCAGCAGCGTCCGGGACAGAGATAACTATGGCTACACCTTC. This encodes CASSVRDRDNYGYTF.

The chain combines TRBV6-6 with TRBJ1-5, with 8 bases matching TRBD1. Trimming took 6 bases from V and 2 from J; bases not matched to a gene: 6. CDR3 size: 15 residues. The germline V gene has CDR1 MNHNY and CDR2 SVGAGI (reference sequence). Written as DNA, the CDR3 is TGTGCCAGCAGGGAGACAGGGGAGGGCAATCAGCCCCAGCATTTT. Its protein is CASRETGEGNQPQHF.

This chain links TRBV4-1 with TRBJ1-5; 7 nucleotides match TRBD1. Germline loops: CDR1 MGHRA, CDR2 YSYEKL. The CDR3 runs 17 residues. V lost 0 bases to trimming and J lost 1 base; unmatched junction nucleotides: 6. The CDR3 here is CASSQDPETGSNQPQHF. For the CDR3, the DNA is TGCGCCAGCAGCCAAGATCCCGAGACAGGGAGCAATCAGCCCCAGCATTTT.

The genes are TRBV18 and TRBJ2-7; a weak D match, TRBD2 (6 bases). Trimming cost V 4 bases and J 9 bases, with 16 bases left between them. CDR3 size: 13 residues. Germline CDR1 reads KGHSH; CDR2 reads LQKENI. The CDR3 DNA sequence: TGTGCCAGCTCACTCTCTGTGGGGGGTGTGCAGTACTTC. It specifies CASSLSVGGVQYF. Looking up the rest from reference TRBV18 and TRBJ2-7 gives the full variable domain: NAGVMQNPRHLVRRRGQEARLRCSPMKGHSHVYWYRQLPEEGLKFMVYLQKENIIDESGMPKERFSAEFPKEGPSILRIQQVVRGDSAAYFCASSLSVGGVQYFGPGTRLTVT.

This sequence joins TRBV15 and TRBJ1-1; D unclear. CDR3 length: 12 residues. Looked up from germline, CDR1 is LNHNV and CDR2 is YYDKDF (reference sequence). Trimming removed 6 bases at V and 5 bases at J, with 10 bases between. This CDR3 is CATRNRGTEAFF. In DNA form, the CDR3 reads TGTGCCACCAGGAACCGAGGTACTGAAGCTTTCTTT.

This chain joins TRBV9 and TRBJ2-3, with 10 bases fitting TRBD2. This CDR3 comprises 17 residues. Germline V lookup: CDR1 SGDLS, CDR2 YYNGEE. The J segment lost 0 bases and the V segment lost 3 bases, leaving 7 bases of the junction unmatched. As DNA, the CDR3 is TGTGCCAGCAGCGGTAGCGGGGGGCCCAGAAGCACAGATACGCAGTATTTT. Protein product: CASSGSGGPRSTDTQYF. Based on the CDR3 plus reference TRBV9 and TRBJ2-3, the full variable domain is DSGVTQTPKHLITATGQRVTLRCSPRSGDLSVYWYQQSLDQGLQFLIQYYNGEERAKGNILERFSAQQFPDLHSELNLSSLELGDSALYFCASSGSGGPRSTDTQYFGPGTRLTVL.

This clone was recorded once. J is TRBJ2-2 and V is TRBV23-1; D call uncertain. TRBV23-1 is treated as an ORF (open reading frame) with a function not yet certain. The CDR3 is 16 amino acids. Trimming pared 1 base from V and 6 bases from J, leaving 15 bases between. The CDR3 sequence is CASSQFPTRKSGELFF. CDR3 nucleotide sequence: TGCGCCAGCAGTCAATTCCCGACACGGAAGTCCGGGGAGCTGTTTTTT.

The chain uses TRBV7-3 and TRBJ1-2, with 9 bases that match TRBD1. J gave up 4 bases and V 4 bases, and 7 bases lay outside the gene matches. This CDR3 comprises 15 residues. CDR1 SGHTA and CDR2 FQGTGA come from the germline V gene. The CDR3 is CASSSPGQGGYGYTF. The DNA for the CDR3 is TGTGCCAGCAGCTCGCCGGGACAGGGCGGCTATGGCTACACCTTC. Complete variable domain (other parts from reference TRBV7-3 and TRBJ1-2): GAGVSQTPSNKVTEKGKYVELRCDPISGHTALYWYRQSLGQGPEFLIYFQGTGAADDSGLPNDRFFAVRPEGSVSTLKIQRTERGDSAVYLCASSSPGQGGYGYTFGSGTRLTVV.

This chain connects TRBV6-1 to TRBJ2-1; 8 bases map to TRBD1. Germline CDR1 and CDR2: MNHNS and SASEGT. There are 13 residues in the CDR3. The junction had 8 bases not matched to a gene; V was cut back by 6 bases and J by 10 bases. CDR3 in amino acids: CASRKTGGSEQFF. CDR3 in DNA: TGTGCCAGCAGAAAAACAGGGGGGAGCGAGCAGTTCTTC.

This clone has a handful of counts. The CDR3 reads CASSYQQVYSPTDTQYF. The CDR3 nucleotides are TGTGCCAGCAGTTACCAACAGGTCTACTCTCCCACAGATACGCAGTATTTT. The V gene is TRBV7-9, the J gene TRBJ2-3; D is possibly TRBD1 (5 bases). Germline assignment: CDR1 SEHNR and CDR2 FQNEAQ (reference sequence). Trimming stripped 6 bases from V and 2 bases from J, with 21 bases between. The CDR3 contains 17 residues.

This chain joins TRBV7-6 and TRBJ1-6; the match to TRBD1 covers 7 bases. Per the germline V gene, CDR1 is SGHVS and CDR2 is FNYEAQ. The CDR3 runs 13 residues. The J segment lost 14 bases and the V segment lost 4 bases, leaving 8 bases of the junction unmatched. The CDR3 DNA reads TGTGCCAGCAGCTCCCACCAGGGACAGTCCCTCCACTTT. This translates into CASSSHQGQSLHF.

The rearrangement joins TRBV6-6 to TRBJ1-5; no clear D. The CDR3 runs 14 residues. V lost 4 bases and J lost 3, with 10 bases in between. CDR1 MNHNY and CDR2 SVGAGI come from the germline V gene (reference sequence). CDR3 protein: CASSSGDFNQPQHF. CDR3 sequence (DNA): TGTGCCAGCAGTTCCGGAGACTTCAATCAGCCCCAGCATTTT.